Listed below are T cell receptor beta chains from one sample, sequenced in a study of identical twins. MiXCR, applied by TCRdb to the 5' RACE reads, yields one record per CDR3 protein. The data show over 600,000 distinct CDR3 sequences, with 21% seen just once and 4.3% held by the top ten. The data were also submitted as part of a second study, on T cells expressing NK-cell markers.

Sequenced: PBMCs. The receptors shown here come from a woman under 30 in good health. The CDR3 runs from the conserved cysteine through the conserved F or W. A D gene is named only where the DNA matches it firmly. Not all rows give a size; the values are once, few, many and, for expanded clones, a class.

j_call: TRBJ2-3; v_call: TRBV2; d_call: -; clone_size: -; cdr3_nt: TGTGCCAGCACAGCGGATACGCAGTATTTT; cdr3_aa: CASTADTQYF
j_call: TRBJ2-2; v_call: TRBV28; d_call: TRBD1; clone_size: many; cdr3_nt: TGTGCCAGCAGTCCAGGGGGCTTGGACACCGGGGAGCTGTTTTTT; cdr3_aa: CASSPGGLDTGELFF
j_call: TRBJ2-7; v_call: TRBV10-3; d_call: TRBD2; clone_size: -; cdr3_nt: TGTGCCATCAGTGAGCAGCGGGGGGGCTCCTACGAGCAGTACTTC; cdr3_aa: CAISEQRGGSYEQYF
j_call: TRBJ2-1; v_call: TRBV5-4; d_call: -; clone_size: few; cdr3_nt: TGTGCCAGCAGCCGGGTCGCACCGGGCAATGAGCAGTTCTTC; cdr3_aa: CASSRVAPGNEQFF
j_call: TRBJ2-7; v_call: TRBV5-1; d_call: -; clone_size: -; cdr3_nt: TGCGCCAGCACAGGTAACACCTCCTACGAGCAGTACTTC; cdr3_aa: CASTGNTSYEQYF
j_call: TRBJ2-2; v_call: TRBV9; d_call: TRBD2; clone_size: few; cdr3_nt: TGTGCCAGCAGGTTGGGGAGGGAAGCCGGGGAGCTGTTTTTT; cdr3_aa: CASRLGREAGELFF
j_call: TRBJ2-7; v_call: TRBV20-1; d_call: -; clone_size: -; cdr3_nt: TGCAGTGCTAGAGATCAGGCAGGGGGGTACGAGCAGTACTTC; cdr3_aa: CSARDQAGGYEQYF
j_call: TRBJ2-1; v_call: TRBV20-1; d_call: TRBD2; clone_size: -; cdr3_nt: TGCAGTGCTAGAGATAACCTAGCGGGAGATGAGCAGTTCTTC; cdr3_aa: CSARDNLAGDEQFF
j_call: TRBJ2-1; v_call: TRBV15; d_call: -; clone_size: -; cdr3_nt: TGTGCCACCTGCCCCGACAGAACCTACAATGAGCAGTTCTTC; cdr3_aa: CATCPDRTYNEQFF
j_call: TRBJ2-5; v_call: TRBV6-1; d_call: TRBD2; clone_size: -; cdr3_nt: TGTGCCAGCAGCCGCCGGCAGGCGGGGGGCCAAGAGACCCAGTACTTC; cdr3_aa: CASSRRQAGGQETQYF
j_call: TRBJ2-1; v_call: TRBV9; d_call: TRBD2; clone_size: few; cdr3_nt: TGTGCCAGCAGCCTCGGGACTAGACGAGATGAGCAGTTCTTC; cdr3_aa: CASSLGTRRDEQFF
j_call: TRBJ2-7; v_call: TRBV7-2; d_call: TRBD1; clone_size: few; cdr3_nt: TGTGCCAGCAGCTTGACAGGGGGGACTTCTTCCTACGAGCAGTACTTC; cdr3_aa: CASSLTGGTSSYEQYF
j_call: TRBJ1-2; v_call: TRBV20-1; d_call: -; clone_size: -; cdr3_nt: TGCAGTGCTAGGGCGGGGCTGGCGAACGGCTACACCTTC; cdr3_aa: CSARAGLANGYTF
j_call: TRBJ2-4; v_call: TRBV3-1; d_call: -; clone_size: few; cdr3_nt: TGTGCCAGCAGCCTTACGATCGACTTGACCAAAAACATTCAGTACTTC; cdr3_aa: CASSLTIDLTKNIQYF
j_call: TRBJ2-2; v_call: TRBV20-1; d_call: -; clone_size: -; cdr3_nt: TGCAGTGCTAGAAGGGGCGGCGGGACCGGGGAGCTGTTTTTT; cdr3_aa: CSARRGGGTGELFF
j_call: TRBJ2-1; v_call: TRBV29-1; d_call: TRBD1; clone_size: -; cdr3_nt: TGCAGCGTCGATCCGGGACAGGAATGGCAGTTCTTC; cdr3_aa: CSVDPGQEWQFF
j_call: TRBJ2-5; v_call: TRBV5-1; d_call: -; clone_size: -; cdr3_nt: TGCGCCAGCAGCTTGGAGATCTCGGAGACCCAGTACTTC; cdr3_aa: CASSLEISETQYF
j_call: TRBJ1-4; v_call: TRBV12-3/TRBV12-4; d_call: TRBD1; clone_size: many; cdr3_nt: TGTGCCAGCAGTTTAGGACAGGGGAAACTGTTTTTT; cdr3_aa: CASSLGQGKLFF
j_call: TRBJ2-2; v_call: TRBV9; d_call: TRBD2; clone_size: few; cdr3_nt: TGTGCCAGCAGCGGATCGACTAGCGGGGACACCGGGGAGCTGTTTTTT; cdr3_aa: CASSGSTSGDTGELFF
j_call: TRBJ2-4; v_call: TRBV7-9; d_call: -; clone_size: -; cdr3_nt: TGTGCCAGCAGCTCAAAAACGGGGAACATTCAGTACTTC; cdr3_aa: CASSSKTGNIQYF
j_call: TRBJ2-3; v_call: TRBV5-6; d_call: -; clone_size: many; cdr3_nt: TGTGCCAGCAGCTTGGAGGCGAGGGTAGGGCAGTATTTT; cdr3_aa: CASSLEARVGQYF
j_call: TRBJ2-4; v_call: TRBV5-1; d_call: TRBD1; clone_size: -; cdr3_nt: TGCGCCAGCAGCCCGGGACAGGTAGAAAACATTCAGTACTTC; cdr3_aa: CASSPGQVENIQYF
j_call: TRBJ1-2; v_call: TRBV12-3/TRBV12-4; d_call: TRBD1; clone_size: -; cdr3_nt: TGTGCCAGCAGTTTTGGGGCCAGGGGGTTTGGCTACACCTTC; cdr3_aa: CASSFGARGFGYTF
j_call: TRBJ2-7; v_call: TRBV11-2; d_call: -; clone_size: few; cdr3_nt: TGTGCCAGCAGCTTAGGGGCTAGTTCTCAGTACTTC; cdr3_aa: CASSLGASSQYF
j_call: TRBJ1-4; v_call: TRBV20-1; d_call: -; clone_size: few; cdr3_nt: TGCAGTGCTACTCGACAGTCAACTAATGAAAAACTGTTTTTT; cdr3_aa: CSATRQSTNEKLFF
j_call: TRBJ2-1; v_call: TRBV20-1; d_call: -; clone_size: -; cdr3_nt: TGCAGTGCAGCCAGACTCGGACGGGGATCCTACAATGAGCAGTTCTTC; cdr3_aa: CSAARLGRGSYNEQFF
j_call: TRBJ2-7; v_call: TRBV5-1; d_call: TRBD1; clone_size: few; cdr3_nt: TGCGCCAGCAGCTTCGGGACAGGGAGGGAATACGAGCAGTACTTC; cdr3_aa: CASSFGTGREYEQYF
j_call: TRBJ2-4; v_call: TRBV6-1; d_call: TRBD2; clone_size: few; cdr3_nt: TGTGCCAGCAGTAGGGGAGGGCTCAGGCACAAAAACATTCAGTACTTC; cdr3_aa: CASSRGGLRHKNIQYF
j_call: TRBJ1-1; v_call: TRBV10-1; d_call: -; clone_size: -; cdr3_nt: TGCGCCAGCAGTGATGGGGCTTTTGTCGCTGAAGCTTTCTTT; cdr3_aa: CASSDGAFVAEAFF
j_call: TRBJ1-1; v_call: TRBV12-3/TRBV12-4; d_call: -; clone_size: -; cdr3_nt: TGTGCCAGCAGGGAACAGCAGAACACTGAAGCTTTCTTT; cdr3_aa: CASREQQNTEAFF
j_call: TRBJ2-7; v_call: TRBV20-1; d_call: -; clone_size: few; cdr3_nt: TGCAGTGCTACCTCTCTAGCGAAGTACGAGCAGTACTTC; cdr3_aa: CSATSLAKYEQYF
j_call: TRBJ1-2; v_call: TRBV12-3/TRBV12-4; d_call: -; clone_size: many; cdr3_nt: TGTGCCAGCAGTTTCGACGTCTATGGCTACACCTTC; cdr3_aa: CASSFDVYGYTF
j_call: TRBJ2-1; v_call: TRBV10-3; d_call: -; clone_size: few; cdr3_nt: TGTGCCATCGAACGGACCCTATCCTACAATGAGCAGTTCTTC; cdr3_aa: CAIERTLSYNEQFF
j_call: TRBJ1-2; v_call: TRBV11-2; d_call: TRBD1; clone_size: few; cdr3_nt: TGTGCCAGCAGCTTAGAGGGGACAGGGGGGTACTATGGCTACACCTTC; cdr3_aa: CASSLEGTGGYYGYTF
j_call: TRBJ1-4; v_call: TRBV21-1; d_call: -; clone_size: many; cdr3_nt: TGTGCCAGCAGCAAGGACCTAGGGGAAAAACTGTTTTTT; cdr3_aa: CASSKDLGEKLFF
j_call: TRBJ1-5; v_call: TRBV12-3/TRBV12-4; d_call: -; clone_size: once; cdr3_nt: TGTGCCAGCAACCTAGGGTTTGCTAGCAATCAGCCCCAGCATTTT; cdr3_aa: CASNLGFASNQPQHF
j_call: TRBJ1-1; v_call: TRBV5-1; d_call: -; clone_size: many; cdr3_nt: TGCGCCAGCAGCTTGGAGGGGCACACTGAAGCTTTCTTT; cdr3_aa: CASSLEGHTEAFF
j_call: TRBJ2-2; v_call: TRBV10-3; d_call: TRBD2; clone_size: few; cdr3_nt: TGTGCCATCACGTCACCGCCGGGACTAGATGCCCCCGGGGAGCTGTTTTTT; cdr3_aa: CAITSPPGLDAPGELFF
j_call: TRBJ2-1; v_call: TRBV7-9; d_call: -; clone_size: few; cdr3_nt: TGTGCCAGCAGCCCATCAGGGATTTCCTACAATGAGCAGTTCTTC; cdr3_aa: CASSPSGISYNEQFF
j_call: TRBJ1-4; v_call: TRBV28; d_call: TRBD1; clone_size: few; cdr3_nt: TGTGCCAGCAGTTCCCAGGGGGCCGTAACTAATGAAAAACTGTTTTTT; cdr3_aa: CASSSQGAVTNEKLFF
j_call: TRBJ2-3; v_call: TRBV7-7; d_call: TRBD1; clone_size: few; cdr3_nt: TGTGCCAGCAGCCCCGGGACAGGGGGCCAGAGGGACACAGATACGCAGTATTTT; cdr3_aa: CASSPGTGGQRDTDTQYF
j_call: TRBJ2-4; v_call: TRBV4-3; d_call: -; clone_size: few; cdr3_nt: TGCGCCAGCAGCCAAGATCACCGGGGGCGGGGAAACATTCAGTACTTC; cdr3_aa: CASSQDHRGRGNIQYF
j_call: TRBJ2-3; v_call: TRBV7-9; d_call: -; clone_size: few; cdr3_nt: TGTGCCAGCAGCTTGGGGCTCGGAGCAGATACGCAGTATTTT; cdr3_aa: CASSLGLGADTQYF
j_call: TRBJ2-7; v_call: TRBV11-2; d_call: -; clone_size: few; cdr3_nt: TGTGCCAGCAGCTTTTTTCAGATTAGCTACGAGCAGTACTTC; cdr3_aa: CASSFFQISYEQYF
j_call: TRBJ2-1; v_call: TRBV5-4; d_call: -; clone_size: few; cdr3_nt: TGTGCCAGCAGCTCCGCGGGTTCCTACAATGAGCAGTTCTTC; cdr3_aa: CASSSAGSYNEQFF
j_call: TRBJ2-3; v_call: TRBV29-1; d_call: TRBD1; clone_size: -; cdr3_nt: TGCAGCGTTTGGGACAGGAGCACAGATACGCAGTATTTT; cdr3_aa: CSVWDRSTDTQYF
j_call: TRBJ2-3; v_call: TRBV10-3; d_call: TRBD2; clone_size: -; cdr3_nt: TGTGCCATCAGTGCCCAAGGCGGGGGGCCCACAGATACGCAGTATTTT; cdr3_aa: CAISAQGGGPTDTQYF
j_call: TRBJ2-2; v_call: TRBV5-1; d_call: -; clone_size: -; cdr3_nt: TGCGCCACCTCCGGGACTTCCTCGAACACCGGGGAGCTGTTTTTT; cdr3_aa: CATSGTSSNTGELFF
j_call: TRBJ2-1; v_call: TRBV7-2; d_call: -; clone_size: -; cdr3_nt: TGTGCCAGCAGCTTAGCTACGAACTCCTACAATGAGCAGTTCTTC; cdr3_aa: CASSLATNSYNEQFF
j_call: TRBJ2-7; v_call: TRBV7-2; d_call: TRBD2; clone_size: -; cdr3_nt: TGTGCCAGCAGCTTAGCCGGTGCTAGCGGGGGCTACGAGCAGTACTTC; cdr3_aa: CASSLAGASGGYEQYF
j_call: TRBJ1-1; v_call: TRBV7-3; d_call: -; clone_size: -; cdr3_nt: TGTGCCAGCAGCCTCCCCTTGGAGCCCATGAACACTGAAGCTTTCTTT; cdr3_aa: CASSLPLEPMNTEAFF
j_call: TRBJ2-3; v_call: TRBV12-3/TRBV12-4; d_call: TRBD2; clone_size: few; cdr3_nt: TGTGCCAGCAGTCCCCGACTAGCGGCCTACACAGATACGCAGTATTTT; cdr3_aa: CASSPRLAAYTDTQYF
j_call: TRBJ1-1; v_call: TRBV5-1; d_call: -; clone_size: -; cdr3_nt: TGCGCCAGCAGCTTGGGGGTGGGGGGGGTCGGTGAAGTTTTCTTT; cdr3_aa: CASSLGVGGVGEVFF